This T cell receptor (beta chain) originates from a study of OX40 agonist ivuxolimab in advanced cancers. Study summary: A diagnosis of hepatocellular carcinoma, melanoma, renal cell or head and neck cancer was present in dose-escalation patients. Findings and caveats of the study: More expanded clones were seen, on average, in CD8+ T cells than in CD4+.

Only in-frame clones appear in the TCRdb table, and some are missing; sequencing was by immunoSEQ multiplex PCR. The sample has around 76,000 clones; roughly 78% are singletons. This clone occurred a few times. The antigen remains undetermined. Germline V gene lookup returns CDR1 LNHNV and CDR2 YYDKDF (reference sequence). V was clipped by 1 base and J by 1 base, with 4 bases between them. The length of the CDR3 is 13 residues. This rearrangement joins TRBV15 to TRBJ1-1; D is unresolved. The receptor's source is an adult with an advanced solid tumor such as melanoma, head and neck, liver or kidney cancer. The specimen was CD4+ or CD8+ T cells sorted from blood, collected in a trial of the OX40 agonist ivuxolimab. The CDR3 DNA is TGTGCCACCAGCAGAGGTGCGAACACTGAAGCTTTCTTT. Protein sequence: CATSRGANTEAFF.